The 23 T cell receptor beta chains in this list originate from one sample, sequenced in a study of graft-versus-host responses after intestinal transplantation. The graft tissue was processed, and this released both intraepithelial and lamina propria lymphocytes. Measured with immunoSEQ multiplex PCR; TCRdb has only the in-frame clones, and not every one. The data show about 1,600 clones, with 70% to 85% seen just once and about 30% held by the top ten. Sequenced here: ileum tissue, sampled less than 550 days after transplant. Receptors were obtained from a human patient who received an intestinal transplant, so some T cells may come from the graft donor.

J is TRBJ2-3 and V is TRBV5-1; D unclear. The germline V and J ends were trimmed by 0 bases and 6 bases, with 11 bases remaining between them. This CDR3 is built from 14 residues. Germline-derived CDR1 and CDR2 are SGHRS and YFSETQ. The CDR3 sequence: CASSLDYFADTQYF. The CDR3 region has the DNA TGCGCCAGCAGCTTGGACTATTTTGCGGATACGCAGTATTTT.

This chain uses TRBV5-6 with TRBJ2-3, with TRBD2 matching 8 bases. Unmatched junction bases numbered 7, after V lost 6 bases and J lost 4 bases. The germline V gene encodes CDR1 SGHDT and CDR2 YYEEEE. The CDR3 covers 14 residues. The CDR3 DNA is TGTGCCAGCACCCTAGGACTAGCTCCAGATACGCAGTATTTT. Translated: CASTLGLAPDTQYF.

This chain joins TRBV6-6 and TRBJ1-1; D unresolved. This CDR3 contains 15 residues. Trimming removed 3 bases at V and 3 bases at J, with 14 bases between. CDR1 is MNHNY, CDR2 SVGAGI, per germline (reference sequence). The CDR3 bases are TGTGCCAGCAGTTATGGGAGGGTTAAGGACACTGAAGCTTTCTTT. This encodes CASSYGRVKDTEAFF.

The V and J genes are TRBV28 and TRBJ1-1; maybe TRBD1 (5 bases). Deletions cut 4 bases from V and 5 bases from J, with 20 bases between. CDR3 length equals 16 residues. Germline V gene lookup returns CDR1 MDHEN and CDR2 SYDVKM. This CDR3 is CASSSIVTGGLTEAFF. DNA for the CDR3: TGTGCCAGCAGTTCCATAGTCACGGGGGGGTTGACTGAAGCTTTCTTT.

The rearrangement uses TRBV5-4 and TRBJ1-2; 11 bases map to TRBD1. CDR3 size: 16 residues. Germline V gene lookup returns CDR1 SGHNT and CDR2 YYREEE (reference sequence). V was pared by 4 bases and J by 8 bases, with 13 bases of the junction left unmatched. CDR3 amino acids: CASSAGTGGISRGYTF. The CDR3 region has the DNA TGTGCCAGCAGCGCCGGGACAGGGGGAATTTCTCGGGGCTACACCTTC. The full variable domain, completed using reference TRBV5-4 and TRBJ1-2, is ETGVTQSPTHLIKTRGQQVTLRCSSQSGHNTVSWYQQALGQGPQFIFQYYREEENGRGNFPPRFSGLQFPNYSSELNVNALELDDSALYLCASSAGTGGISRGYTFGSGTRLTVV.

The genes are TRBV21-1 and TRBJ1-4; the table names TRBD1, a call not compared with the DNA. TRBV21-1 is annotated as a pseudogene. The CDR3 sequence is 17 residues long. The CDR3, as DNA: TGTGCCAGCAAGGGTCGGACAGCAACGAGGAGTAATGAAAAACTGTTTTTT. Translating gives CASKGRTATRSNEKLFF.

This clone turned up a few times. J is TRBJ1-2 and V is TRBV6-4; 9 bases match TRBD1. The CDR3 is 17 amino acids. With 5 bases clipped from V and 8 bases from J, the junction kept 18 bases outside the gene matches. Per germline, CDR1 MRHNA and CDR2 SNTAGT. The DNA of the CDR3 is TGTGCCAGCAGTCGAGGATCATCGGGACAGGGTTTAGGCGGCTACACCTTC. Its translation is CASSRGSSGQGLGGYTF.

J is TRBJ2-7 and V is TRBV21-1. TRBV21-1 counts as a pseudogene. This CDR3 is 16 amino acids long. DNA for the CDR3: TGTGCCAGCAGCAAAGTTTCAGAGTTAATTCTCTACGAGCAGTACTTC. Protein sequence: CASSKVSELILYEQYF.

This clone was observed a handful of times. The rearrangement links TRBV5-6 to TRBJ2-7, with D tentatively TRBD1 or TRBD2 (5 bases each). V lost 7 bases to trimming and J lost 4 bases, with 12 bases between them. Germline V gene lookup returns CDR1 SGHDT and CDR2 YYEEEE. This CDR3 spans 12 amino acids. The CDR3 sequence is CASPEGTYEQYF. For the CDR3, the DNA is TGTGCCAGCCCTGAAGGGACGTACGAGCAGTACTTC. The full variable domain, completed using reference TRBV5-6 and TRBJ2-7, is DAGVTQSPTHLIKTRGQQVTLRCSPKSGHDTVSWYQQALGQGPQFIFQYYEEEERQRGNFPDRFSGHQFPNYSSELNVNALLLGDSALYLCASPEGTYEQYFGPGTRLTVT.

The chain recombines TRBV5-4 with TRBJ1-4, with D maybe TRBD1 (5 bases). The CDR3 covers 15 residues. The V end was cut by 0 bases, the J end by 7 bases, with 13 bases between. Germline V CDR1 and CDR2: SGHNT, YYREEE (reference sequence). CDR3 in DNA: TGTGCCAGCAGCTTGGAGGGGCCCGTCTCTGAAAAACTGTTTTTT. It encodes CASSLEGPVSEKLFF.

The chain uses TRBV6-9 and TRBJ1-4, with D possibly matching TRBD1 (5 bases). The CDR3 loop spans 15 amino acids. The V and J ends lost 3 bases and 5 bases respectively, with 13 bases between them. CDR1 and CDR2 (germline): MNHGY, SVAAGI. The CDR3 region has the DNA TGTGCCAGCAGTTACTCGGCAGGGCAAAATGAAAAACTGTTTTTT. This translates into CASSYSAGQNEKLFF.

This clone was picked up a small number of times. J is TRBJ2-7 and V is TRBV4-1; 11 nucleotides agree with TRBD2. Germline values: CDR1 MGHRA, CDR2 YSYEKL. The CDR3 loop spans 20 amino acids. V gave up 2 bases and J gave up 2 bases; unmatched junction bases: 17. The CDR3 DNA reads TGCGCCAGCAGCCAATGGGCTAGCGGGAGGTTTTTTTCCCTCCCCTACGAGCAGTACTTC. Protein: CASSQWASGRFFSLPYEQYF.

V usage is TRBV5-4 and J usage is TRBJ2-7, with 12 bases identical to TRBD2. The germline gives CDR1 SGHNT, CDR2 YYREEE (reference sequence). The junction had 0 bases not matched to a gene; V was cut back by 3 bases and J by 2 bases. This CDR3 spans 14 amino acids. This CDR3 is CASSSSGRAYEQYF. CDR3 in DNA: TGTGCCAGCAGCTCTAGCGGGAGGGCCTACGAGCAGTACTTC.

This chain links TRBV7-9 with TRBJ2-2; D possibly corresponds to TRBD2 (6 bases). The V end lost 5 bases, the J end lost 6 bases, and 13 bases lay between the germline ends. CDR1 and CDR2 (germline): SEHNR, FQNEAQ (reference sequence). The CDR3 runs to 14 residues. The CDR3, as DNA: TGTGCCAGCAGCCTGGCGGGGTTGGCCGGGGAGCTGTTTTTT. Amino acids: CASSLAGLAGELFF.

This rearrangement joins TRBV7-6 to TRBJ2-1, with 10 positions matching TRBD2. The CDR3 length is 18 residues. With V trimmed by 3 bases and J by 3 bases, 11 bases remained unmatched. The germline gives CDR1 SGHVS, CDR2 FNYEAQ. CDR3 nucleotides: TGTGCCAGCAGCTTTAGTCTAGCGGGAGTGGAATTCTACAATGAGCAGTTCTTC. The encoded protein is CASSFSLAGVEFYNEQFF.

J is TRBJ2-1 and V is TRBV18; a weak D match, TRBD2 (6 bases). The V gene lost 3 bases and the J gene lost 5 bases, with 20 bases spanning the gap. Germline values: CDR1 KGHSH, CDR2 LQKENI. The CDR3 has 17 amino acids. For the CDR3, the DNA is TGTGCCAGCTCACCGGGGGTAAGGGAGGCGAGAAACAATGAGCAGTTCTTC. This sequence encodes CASSPGVREARNNEQFF.

The rearrangement uses TRBV4-1 and TRBJ2-3; D unclear. Germline V gene sequence: CDR1 MGHRA, CDR2 YSYEKL. V was shortened by 0 bases and J by 0 bases, with 10 bases between the two germline ends. CDR3 length equals 16 residues. The CDR3 coding sequence is TGCGCCAGCAGCCAAGATGGGTACCCAAGCACAGATACGCAGTATTTT. This translates into CASSQDGYPSTDTQYF.

In its sample, this clone was seen once. The chain links TRBV28 to TRBJ2-3; TRBD1 is a possible D gene (5 bases). Per the germline V gene, CDR1 is MDHEN and CDR2 is SYDVKM. With 5 bases removed from V and 2 bases from J, the gap between germline ends came to 26 bases. The CDR3 runs to 19 residues. CDR3 sequence reads: CASSTPGWGSASSTDTQYF. In DNA, the CDR3 is TGTGCCAGCAGTACACCAGGGTGGGGAAGCGCGTCCTCCACAGATACGCAGTATTTT.

The chain employs TRBV14 and TRBJ2-7, with 11 bases identical to TRBD2. Per the germline V gene, CDR1 is SGHDN and CDR2 is FVKESK. The CDR3 covers 15 residues. The ends lost 0 bases at V and 10 bases at J; junction bases unmatched: 8. CDR3 DNA: TGTGCCAGCAGCCAAGATAGGGCTAGCGGGAGGATCCAGTACTTC. It specifies CASSQDRASGRIQYF.

This rearrangement joins TRBV4-3 to TRBJ2-3; 11 nucleotides match TRBD2. In germline, CDR1 is LGHNA, CDR2 YSLEER. CDR3 size: 16 residues. V lost 3 bases and J lost 4; bases outside the gene matches: 6. CDR3 nucleotides: TGCGCCAGCAGCCACGAGGGACTAGCGGCGGCAGATACGCAGTATTTT. It is translated as CASSHEGLAAADTQYF.

This clone was seen a single time. The V call is TRBV6-6, the J call TRBJ1-2; 7 positions agree with TRBD1. Losses at the gene ends were 6 bases for V and 0 bases for J; bases not matched to a gene: 10. CDR3 size: 16 residues. In germline, CDR1 is MNHNY, CDR2 SVGAGI (reference sequence). The DNA for the CDR3 is TGTGCCAGCAGGTTCCCGGGACAGCAGTCTAACTATGGCTACACCTTC. Encoded protein: CASRFPGQQSNYGYTF.

J is TRBJ2-7 and V is TRBV4-2; D not certain. Per germline, CDR1 LGHNA and CDR2 YNFKEQ. Trimming pared 0 bases from V and 2 bases from J, leaving 14 bases between. The CDR3 totals 16 residues. The CDR3 sequence: CASSQEESAGPYEQYF. CDR3 DNA sequence: TGTGCCAGCAGCCAAGAGGAGAGTGCCGGGCCCTACGAGCAGTACTTC.

V is TRBV28 and J is TRBJ1-5, with 7 bases identical to TRBD1. CDR3 size: 14 residues. The V gene's germline CDR1 is MDHEN and CDR2 SYDVKM. Germline trimming cut 6 bases from V and 5 bases from J; bases unmatched to any gene: 7. As DNA, the CDR3 is TGTGCCAGCAGAAAGGACAGGCACTATCAGCCCCAGCATTTT. Protein product: CASRKDRHYQPQHF.